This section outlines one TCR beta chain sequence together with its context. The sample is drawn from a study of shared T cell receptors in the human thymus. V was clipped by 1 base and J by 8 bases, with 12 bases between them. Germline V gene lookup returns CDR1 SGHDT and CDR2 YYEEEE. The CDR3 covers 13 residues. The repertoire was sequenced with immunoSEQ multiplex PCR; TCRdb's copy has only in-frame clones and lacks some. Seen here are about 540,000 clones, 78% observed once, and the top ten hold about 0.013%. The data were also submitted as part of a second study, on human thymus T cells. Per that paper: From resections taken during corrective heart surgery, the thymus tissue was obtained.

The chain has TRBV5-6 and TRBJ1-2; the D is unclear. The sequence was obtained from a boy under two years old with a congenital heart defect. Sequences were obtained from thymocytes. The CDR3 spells CASSLTNYGGYTF. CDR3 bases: TGTGCCAGCAGCTTGACAAACTATGGCGGCTACACCTTC.